This T cell receptor (beta chain) came from a study of shared clonotypes between healthy human individuals. Study information: Donors, aged 18 to 49, were a couple of women and three men. Per donor, CD8 memory used one plate, CD8 naive used two, CD4 memory used three and CD4 naive used three.

CD45RO-negative CD8 cells positively selected for CCR7 made up the naive population, which excluded terminally differentiated effector memory CD45RA+ cells. This CDR3 region has 12 residues. Germline CDR1 is SQVTM and CDR2 is ANQGSEA. Trimming shortened V by 1 base and J by 7 bases, and 11 bases separated the two germline ends. Sorted-subset replicate PCRs used roughly 220 ng DNA, 25,000 to 30,000 T cell genomes. Clones were read by immunoSEQ multiplex PCR, and TCRdb kept only the in-frame ones, dropping some. Seen here are around 640,000 clones, 95% to 97% observed once, and the top ten hold less than 0.12%. The study's findings and limits: Naive subsets generally exceeded memory subsets in estimated richness.

In the case of this clone: The antigen remains undetermined. Additional DNA sequences in this sample encode the identical CDR3.

This receptor was identified in a woman between 25 and 40 years old in good health. The specimen sequenced was naive CD8+ T cells sorted from blood. The genes are TRBV29-1 and TRBJ2-7; D is possibly TRBD2 (6 bases). In DNA form, the CDR3 reads TGCAGCGTTGAAGCGGGAGTAGGAGAGCAGTACTTC. Its translation is CSVEAGVGEQYF.